This TCR beta chain appears in the sequencing data of a study of glioma-infiltrating T cells. Study context: Target coverage was roughly 4.5- to 10-fold for some 1 million blood T cells. Study-level results: Patients with low tissue-blood divergence carried a signature set of shared blood CDR3 motifs. Tissue and blood shared very few CDR3 sequences.

V dropped 4 bases and J dropped 8; count of bases not matched to a gene: 10. This CDR3 is 16 amino acids long. Germline V gives CDR1 SGHTA, CDR2 FQGNSA. The sample holds a few counts of this clonotype. Antigen unknown. Amplification of TCR alpha and beta CDR3 regions from RNA used iRepertoire nested multiplex PCR. One-step reverse transcription and amplification started from roughly 100-400 ng of tissue mRNA or PBMC total RNA. TCRdb independently ran MiXCR on the multiplex PCR reads; one entry per CDR3 protein. This repertoire shows around 390,000 distinct CDR3 sequences, 41% found once; its top ten account for more than 10%.

The chain is built from TRBV7-2 and TRBJ2-1, with 11 bases lining up with TRBD1. Sequencing input: glioma tissue, nonneoplastic brain tissue, or PBMCs (not recorded which). The TCR sequence derives from a human donor with low-grade glioma or glioblastoma, undergoing nonglioma brain surgery, or in good health (not recorded which). The CDR3 DNA is TGTGCCAGCAGCTACCGGACAGGGGGCGCTTCGGATGAGCAGTTCTTC. Amino acid sequence: CASSYRTGGASDEQFF.